The clone carrying this T cell receptor beta chain was counted between two and nine times. Its antigen is currently unknown. TCRdb passed the 5' RACE reads through MiXCR, listing each CDR3 protein once. The data contain around 350,000 distinct CDR3 sequences, around 6.4% of them singletons. The record originates from a study of T cells after yellow fever vaccination. Points from the study as a whole: Post-booster repertoires contained most primary-vaccination clones again (roughly 96% CD4, about 90% CD8). Overall, a small share of clonotypes was seen in both CD4 and CD8 compartments.

Germline lookup yields CDR1 SGHNT and CDR2 YYREEE (reference sequence). This CDR3 is built from 16 residues. The V gene end was trimmed by 0 bases and the J gene end by 7 bases; junction bases not matched to a gene: 8. The receptor was isolated from a man aged 25-45 years who received the YFV17D yellow fever vaccine. Source: PBMCs, taken 5 days after the yellow fever booster vaccination. The chain uses TRBV5-4 and TRBJ2-1; 9 nucleotides match TRBD2. The CDR3 DNA is TGTGCCAGCAGCTTGGAGGTTGGCGGGAGGGGAAATGAGCAGTTCTTC. Its protein product is CASSLEVGGRGNEQFF. The variable domain in full, with the rest retrieved from reference TRBV5-4 and TRBJ2-1, is ETGVTQSPTHLIKTRGQQVTLRCSSQSGHNTVSWYQQALGQGPQFIFQYYREEENGRGNFPPRFSGLQFPNYSSELNVNALELDDSALYLCASSLEVGGRGNEQFFGPGTRLTVL.